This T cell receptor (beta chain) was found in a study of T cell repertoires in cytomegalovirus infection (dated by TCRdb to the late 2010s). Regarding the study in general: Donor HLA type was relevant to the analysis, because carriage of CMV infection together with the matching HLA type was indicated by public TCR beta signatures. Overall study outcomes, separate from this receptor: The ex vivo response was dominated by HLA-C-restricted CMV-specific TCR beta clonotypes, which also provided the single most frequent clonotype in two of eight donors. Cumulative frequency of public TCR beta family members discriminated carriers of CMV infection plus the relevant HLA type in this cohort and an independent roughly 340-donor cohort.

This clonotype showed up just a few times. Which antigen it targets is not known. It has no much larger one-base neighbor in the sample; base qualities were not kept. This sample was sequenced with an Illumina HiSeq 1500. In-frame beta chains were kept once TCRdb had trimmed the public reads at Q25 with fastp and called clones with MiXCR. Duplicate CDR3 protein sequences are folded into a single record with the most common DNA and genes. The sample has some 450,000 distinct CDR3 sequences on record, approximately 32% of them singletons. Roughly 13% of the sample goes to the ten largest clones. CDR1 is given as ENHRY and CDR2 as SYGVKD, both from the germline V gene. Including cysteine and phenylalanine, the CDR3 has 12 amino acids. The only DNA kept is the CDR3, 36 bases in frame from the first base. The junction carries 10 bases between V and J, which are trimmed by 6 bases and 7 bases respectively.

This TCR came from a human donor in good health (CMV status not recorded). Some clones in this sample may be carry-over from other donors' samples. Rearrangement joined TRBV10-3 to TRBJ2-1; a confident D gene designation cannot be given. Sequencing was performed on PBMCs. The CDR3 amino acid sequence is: CAIRNLENEQFF. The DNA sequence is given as TGTGCCATCAGAAACCTCGAAAATGAGCAGTTCTTC.